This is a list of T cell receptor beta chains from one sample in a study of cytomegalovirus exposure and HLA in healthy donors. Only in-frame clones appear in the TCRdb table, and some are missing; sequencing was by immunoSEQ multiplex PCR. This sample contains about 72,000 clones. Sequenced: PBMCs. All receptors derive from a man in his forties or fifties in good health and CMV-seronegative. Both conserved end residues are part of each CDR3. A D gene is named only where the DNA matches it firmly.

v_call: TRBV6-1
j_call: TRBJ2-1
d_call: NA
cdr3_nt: TGTGCCAGCAGTGCACTTGGGGGGGCCGGGAATGAGCAGTTCTTC
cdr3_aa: CASSALGGAGNEQFF

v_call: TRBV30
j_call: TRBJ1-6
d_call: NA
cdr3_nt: TGTGCCTGGAACCCTAGCTCCTATAATTCACCCCTCCACTTT
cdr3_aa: CAWNPSSYNSPLHF

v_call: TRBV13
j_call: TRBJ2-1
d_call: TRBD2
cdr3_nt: TGTGCCAGCAGCTTTGGACTAGCCCACCAAAATGAGCAGTTCTTC
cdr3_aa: CASSFGLAHQNEQFF

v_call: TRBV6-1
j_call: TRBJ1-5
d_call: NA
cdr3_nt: TGTGCCAGCCGTGAAGGTCCGGGCAATCAGCCCCAGCATTTT
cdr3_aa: CASREGPGNQPQHF

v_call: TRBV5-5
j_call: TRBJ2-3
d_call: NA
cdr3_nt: TGTGCCAGCAGCACAGGGAAAAGCACAGATACGCAGTATTTT
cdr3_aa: CASSTGKSTDTQYF

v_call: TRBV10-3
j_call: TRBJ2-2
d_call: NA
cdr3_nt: TGTGCCATCAGCAGCACAGGGAAAGGGACCGGGGAGCTGTTTTTT
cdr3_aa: CAISSTGKGTGELFF

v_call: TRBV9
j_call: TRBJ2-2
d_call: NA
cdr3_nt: TGTGCCAGCAGCGTAACTAAGGCGGCCGGGGAGCTGTTTTTT
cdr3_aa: CASSVTKAAGELFF

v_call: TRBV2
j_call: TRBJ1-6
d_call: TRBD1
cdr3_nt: TGTGCCAGCAGTAAGACAGGGGGCTTAACCAATTCACCCCTCCACTTT
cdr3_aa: CASSKTGGLTNSPLHF

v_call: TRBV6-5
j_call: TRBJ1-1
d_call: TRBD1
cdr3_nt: TGTGCCAGCAGTTACTCCCGACAGGGGGAAGCTTTCTTT
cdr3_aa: CASSYSRQGEAFF

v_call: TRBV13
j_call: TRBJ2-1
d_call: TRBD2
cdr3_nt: TGTGCCAGCAGCTACCAATCGGGGGGGAACTACAATGAGCAGTTCTTC
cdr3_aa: CASSYQSGGNYNEQFF

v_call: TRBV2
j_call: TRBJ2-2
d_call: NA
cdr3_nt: TGTGCCAGCATGAGGGACCCAGGGGTAGCCGGGGAGCTGTTTTTT
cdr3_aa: CASMRDPGVAGELFF

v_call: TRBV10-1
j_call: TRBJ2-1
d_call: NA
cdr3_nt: TGCGCCAGCAGTGATGACGGGAACTACAATGAGCAGTTCTTC
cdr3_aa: CASSDDGNYNEQFF

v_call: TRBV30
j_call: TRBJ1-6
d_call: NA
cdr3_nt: TGTGCCTGGACCACGACGGGGGGAGGAAATTCACCCCTCCACTTT
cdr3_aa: CAWTTTGGGNSPLHF

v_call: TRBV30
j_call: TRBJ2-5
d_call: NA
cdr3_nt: TGTGCCTGGAGTGAAGGGGGTGAGACCCAGTACTTC
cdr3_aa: CAWSEGGETQYF

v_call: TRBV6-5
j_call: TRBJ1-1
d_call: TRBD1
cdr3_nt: TGTGCCAGCAGTTACCTCCCCGGGACAGAGGCTGAAGCTTTCTTT
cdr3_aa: CASSYLPGTEAEAFF

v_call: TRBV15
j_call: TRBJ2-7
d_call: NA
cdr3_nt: TGTGCCACCAGCAGAGAGATCGGGACATCGGCCTCCTACGAGCAGTACTTC
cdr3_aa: CATSREIGTSASYEQYF

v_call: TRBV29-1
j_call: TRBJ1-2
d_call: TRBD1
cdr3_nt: TGCAGCGTTGAAGATCCGCCGGGGGACAGAGCGTTCTATGGCTACACCTTC
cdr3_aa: CSVEDPPGDRAFYGYTF

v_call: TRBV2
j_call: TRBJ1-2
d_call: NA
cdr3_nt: TGTGCCAGCAGTGAATCCAGGCGGGCTAACTATGGCTACACCTTC
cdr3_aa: CASSESRRANYGYTF

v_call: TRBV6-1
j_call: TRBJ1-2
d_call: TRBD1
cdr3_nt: TGTGCCAGCAGTGAAGATGGGACAGGGGGCTATGGCTACACCTTC
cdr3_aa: CASSEDGTGGYGYTF

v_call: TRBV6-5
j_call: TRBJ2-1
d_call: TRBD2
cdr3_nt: TGTGCCAGCAGACAGGGACTAGCGGGGTACAATGAGCAGTTCTTC
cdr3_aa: CASRQGLAGYNEQFF

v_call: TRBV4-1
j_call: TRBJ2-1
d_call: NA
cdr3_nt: TGCGCCAGCAGCCAAGCGGAGACAGCCTACAATGAGCAGTTCTTC
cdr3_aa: CASSQAETAYNEQFF

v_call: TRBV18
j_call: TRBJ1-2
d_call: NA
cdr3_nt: TGTGCCAGCTCACCTCAGGACACTTCTGGCTACACCTTC
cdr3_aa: CASSPQDTSGYTF

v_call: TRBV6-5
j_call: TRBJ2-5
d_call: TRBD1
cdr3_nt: TGTGCCAGCAGCCGGGACAGGAGCCTCCAAGAGACCCAGTACTTC
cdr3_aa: CASSRDRSLQETQYF

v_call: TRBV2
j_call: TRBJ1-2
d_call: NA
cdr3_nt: TGTGCCAGCAGAGTGCCCGGGGGGAGCTACACCTTC
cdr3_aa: CASRVPGGSYTF

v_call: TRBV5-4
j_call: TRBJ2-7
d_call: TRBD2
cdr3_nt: TGTGCCAGCAGCGCGGGACTAGCGGTCTCCTACGAGCAGTACTTC
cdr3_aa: CASSAGLAVSYEQYF

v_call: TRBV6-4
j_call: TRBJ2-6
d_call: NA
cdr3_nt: TGTGCCAGCAGTGACAGCTGGACTACCAGAAACGGGGCCAACGTCCTGACTTTC
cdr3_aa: CASSDSWTTRNGANVLTF

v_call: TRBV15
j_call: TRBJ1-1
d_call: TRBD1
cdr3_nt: TGTGCCACCGGAAGTACTCCGGGACAGGGCACTGAAGCTTTCTTT
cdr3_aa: CATGSTPGQGTEAFF

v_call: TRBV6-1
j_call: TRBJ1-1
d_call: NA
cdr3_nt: TGTGCCAGCAGTGAAAAGGTAGCGGGCACGAACACTGAAGCTTTCTTT
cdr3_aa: CASSEKVAGTNTEAFF

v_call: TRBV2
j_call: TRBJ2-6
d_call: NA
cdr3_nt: TGTGCCAGCAGTGACAGCTCTGGGGCCAACGTCCTGACTTTC
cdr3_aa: CASSDSSGANVLTF

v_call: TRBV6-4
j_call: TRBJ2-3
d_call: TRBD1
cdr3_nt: TGTGCCAGCAGTGCCCATGGGACAGGGGGTTCCCCAGATACGCAGTATTTT
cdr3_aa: CASSAHGTGGSPDTQYF

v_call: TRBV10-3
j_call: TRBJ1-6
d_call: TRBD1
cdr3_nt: TGTGCCATCAGTGAGTGGGACAGTTCACCCCTCCACTTT
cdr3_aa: CAISEWDSSPLHF

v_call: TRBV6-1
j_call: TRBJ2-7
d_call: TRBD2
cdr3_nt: TGTGCCAGCAGTGAAGGGACTAGGACCTACGAGCAGTACTTC
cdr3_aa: CASSEGTRTYEQYF

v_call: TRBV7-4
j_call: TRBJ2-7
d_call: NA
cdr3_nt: TGTGCCAGCAGCCTATTTATCCCTACCTACGAGCAGTACTTC
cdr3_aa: CASSLFIPTYEQYF

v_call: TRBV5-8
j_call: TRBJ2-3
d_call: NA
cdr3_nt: TGTGCCAGCAGCTTGGGCCTGTGGGGGGGCCTGAATACGCAGTATTTT
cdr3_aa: CASSLGLWGGLNTQYF

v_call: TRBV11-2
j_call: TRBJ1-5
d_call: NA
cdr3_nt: TGTGCCAGCAGCTTAGGGTCAGGGCCGAGCAATCAGCCCCAGCATTTT
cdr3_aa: CASSLGSGPSNQPQHF

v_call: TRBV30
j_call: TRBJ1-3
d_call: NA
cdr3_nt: TGTGCCTGGAGTGTAGGTACAGCTGGAAACACCATATATTTT
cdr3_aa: CAWSVGTAGNTIYF

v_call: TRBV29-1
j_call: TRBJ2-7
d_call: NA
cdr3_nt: TGCAGCGTTGGAAAAGGAGTTGGGTACGAGCAGTACTTC
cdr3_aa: CSVGKGVGYEQYF

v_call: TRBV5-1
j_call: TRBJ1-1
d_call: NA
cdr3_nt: TGCGCCAGCAGCTTCGCTACAGGGAGCACTGAAGCTTTCTTT
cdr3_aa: CASSFATGSTEAFF

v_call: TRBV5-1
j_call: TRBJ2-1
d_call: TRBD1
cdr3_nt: TGCGCCAGCAGCCCCCGGACAGGGTCGTCGGAGCAGTTCTTC
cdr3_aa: CASSPRTGSSEQFF

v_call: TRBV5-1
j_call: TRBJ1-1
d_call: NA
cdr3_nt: TGCGCCAGCAGCTTGGGGGCAGGGAGGGCCACAGAGACTGAAGCTTTCTTT
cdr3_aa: CASSLGAGRATETEAFF

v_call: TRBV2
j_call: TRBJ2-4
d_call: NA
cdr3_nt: TGTGCCAGCAGTGCTTCCGGGAATCGTGGGAGAAACATTCAGTACTTC
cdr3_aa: CASSASGNRGRNIQYF

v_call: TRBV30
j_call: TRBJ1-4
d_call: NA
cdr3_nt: TGTGCCTGGAGTGTGAGGGCCGCAACTAATGAAAAACTGTTTTTT
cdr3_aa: CAWSVRAATNEKLFF

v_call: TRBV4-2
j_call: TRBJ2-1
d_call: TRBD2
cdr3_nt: TGTGCCAGCAGCCAATTAGCGGGGGGGTCCTACAATGAGCAGTTCTTC
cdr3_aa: CASSQLAGGSYNEQFF

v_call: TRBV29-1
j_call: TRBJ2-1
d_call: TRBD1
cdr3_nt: TGCAGCGTAGCGAAAACAGGGGGCAATGAGCAGTTCTTC
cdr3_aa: CSVAKTGGNEQFF